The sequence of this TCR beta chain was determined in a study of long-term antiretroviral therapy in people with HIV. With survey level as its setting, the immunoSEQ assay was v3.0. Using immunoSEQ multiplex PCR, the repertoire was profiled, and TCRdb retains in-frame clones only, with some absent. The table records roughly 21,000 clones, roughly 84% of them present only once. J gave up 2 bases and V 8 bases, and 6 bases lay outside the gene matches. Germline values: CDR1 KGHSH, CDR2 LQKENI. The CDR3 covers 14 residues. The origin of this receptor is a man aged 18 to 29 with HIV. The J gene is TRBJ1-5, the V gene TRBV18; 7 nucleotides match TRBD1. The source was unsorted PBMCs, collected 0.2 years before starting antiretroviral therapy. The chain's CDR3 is CASRQGWGNQPQHF. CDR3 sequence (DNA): TGTGCCAGCAGACAGGGTTGGGGCAATCAGCCCCAGCATTTT.